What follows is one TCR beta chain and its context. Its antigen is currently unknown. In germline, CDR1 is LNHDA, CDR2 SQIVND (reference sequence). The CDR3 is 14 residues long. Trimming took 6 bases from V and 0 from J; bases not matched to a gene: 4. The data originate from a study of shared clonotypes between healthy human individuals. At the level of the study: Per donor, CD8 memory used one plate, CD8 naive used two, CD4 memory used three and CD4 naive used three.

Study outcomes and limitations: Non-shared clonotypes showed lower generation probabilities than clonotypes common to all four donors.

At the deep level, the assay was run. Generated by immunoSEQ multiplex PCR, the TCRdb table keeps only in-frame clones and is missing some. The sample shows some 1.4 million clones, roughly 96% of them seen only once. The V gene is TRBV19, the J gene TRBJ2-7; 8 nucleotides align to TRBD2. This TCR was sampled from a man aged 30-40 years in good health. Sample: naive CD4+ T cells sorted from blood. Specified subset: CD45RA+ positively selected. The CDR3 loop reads CASRERGSSYEQYF. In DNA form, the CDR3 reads TGTGCCAGTAGGGAGCGGGGGAGCTCCTACGAGCAGTACTTC.